The clone carrying this TCR beta chain was detected ten times or more. The CDR3 is 13 amino acids. Losses at the gene ends were 5 bases for V and 4 bases for J; bases not matched to a gene: 6. Looked up from germline, CDR1 is SQVTM and CDR2 is ANQGSEA. This specimen comes from a study of identical twins. TCRdb independently ran MiXCR on the 5' RACE reads; one entry per CDR3 protein. The sample carries roughly 570,000 distinct CDR3 sequences, 9.6% recorded once. Separately, the same data were catalogued under a study of yellow fever vaccine responses in identical twins.

The sample was PBMCs. This clonotype was sampled from a woman aged 18-30 years in good health. The chain carries TRBV29-1 and TRBJ2-5; 8 bases align to TRBD1. In DNA form, the CDR3 reads TGCAGCGTTCGTACAGGGGGAGGAGAGACCCAGTACTTC. Translation gives CSVRTGGGETQYF.